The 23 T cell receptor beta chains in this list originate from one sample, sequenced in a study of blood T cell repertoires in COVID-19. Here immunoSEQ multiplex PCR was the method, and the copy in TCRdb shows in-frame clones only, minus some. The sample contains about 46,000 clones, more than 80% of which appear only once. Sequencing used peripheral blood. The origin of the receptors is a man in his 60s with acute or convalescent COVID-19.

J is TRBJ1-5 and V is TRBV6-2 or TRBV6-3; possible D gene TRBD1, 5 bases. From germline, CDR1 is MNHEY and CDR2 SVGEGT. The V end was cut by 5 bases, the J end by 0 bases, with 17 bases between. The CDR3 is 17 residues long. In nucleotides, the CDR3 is TGTGCCAGCAGTACCCGTGGGGGAGGGAGTAGCAATCAGCCCCAGCATTTT. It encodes CASSTRGGGSSNQPQHF.

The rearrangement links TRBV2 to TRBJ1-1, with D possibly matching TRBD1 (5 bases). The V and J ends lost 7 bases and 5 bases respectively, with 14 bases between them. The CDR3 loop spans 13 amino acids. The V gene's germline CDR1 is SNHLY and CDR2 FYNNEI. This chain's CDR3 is CASKGLGGTEAFF. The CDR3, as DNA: TGTGCCAGCAAGGGATTGGGGGGAACTGAAGCTTTCTTT.

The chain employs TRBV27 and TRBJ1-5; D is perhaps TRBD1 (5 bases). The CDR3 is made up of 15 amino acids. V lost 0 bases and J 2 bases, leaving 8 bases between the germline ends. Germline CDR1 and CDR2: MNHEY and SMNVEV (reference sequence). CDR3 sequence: CASSLSWGGNQPQHF. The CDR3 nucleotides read TGTGCCAGCAGTTTATCATGGGGCGGCAATCAGCCCCAGCATTTT.

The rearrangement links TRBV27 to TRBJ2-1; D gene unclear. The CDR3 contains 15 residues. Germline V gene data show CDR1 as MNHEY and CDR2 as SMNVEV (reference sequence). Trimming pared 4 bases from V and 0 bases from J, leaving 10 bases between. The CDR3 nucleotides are TGTGCCAGCAGTTCCCTTTTGAGCTCCTACAATGAGCAGTTCTTC. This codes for CASSSLLSSYNEQFF.

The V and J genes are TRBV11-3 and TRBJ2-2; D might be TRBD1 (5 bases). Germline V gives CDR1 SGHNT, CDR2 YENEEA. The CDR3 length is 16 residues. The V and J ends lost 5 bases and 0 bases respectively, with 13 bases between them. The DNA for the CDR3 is TGTGCCAGCAGCCCCTGGCAGGGCGCGAACACCGGGGAGCTGTTTTTT. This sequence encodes CASSPWQGANTGELFF.

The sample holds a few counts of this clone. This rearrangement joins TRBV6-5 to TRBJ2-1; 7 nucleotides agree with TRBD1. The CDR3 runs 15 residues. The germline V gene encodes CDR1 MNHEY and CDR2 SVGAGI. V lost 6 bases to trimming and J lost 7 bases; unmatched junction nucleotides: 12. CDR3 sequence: CASSKQTGPWNEQFF. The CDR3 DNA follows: TGTGCCAGCAGCAAGCAGACAGGGCCTTGGAATGAGCAGTTCTTC.

CDR3 region: CASSQGVENEQFF. The DNA for the CDR3 is TGTGCCAGCTCACAGGGGGTAGAAAATGAGCAGTTCTTC. The V and J genes are TRBV18 and TRBJ2-1; weak D call: TRBD1 (6 bases). Trimming took off 4 bases at V and 7 bases at J, with 11 bases between the two ends. The CDR3 loop spans 13 amino acids. Germline assignment: CDR1 KGHSH and CDR2 LQKENI.

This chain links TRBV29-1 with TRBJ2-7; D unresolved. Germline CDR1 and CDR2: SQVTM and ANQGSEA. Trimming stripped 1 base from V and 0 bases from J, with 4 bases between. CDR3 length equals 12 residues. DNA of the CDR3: TGCAGCGTTGAAGTCGGCTCCTACGAGCAGTACTTC. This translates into CSVEVGSYEQYF.

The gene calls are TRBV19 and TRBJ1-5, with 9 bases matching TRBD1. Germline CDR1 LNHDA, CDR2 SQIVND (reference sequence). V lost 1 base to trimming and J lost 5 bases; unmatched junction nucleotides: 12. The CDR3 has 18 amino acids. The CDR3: CASSIGLQGAYGYQPQHF. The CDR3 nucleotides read TGTGCCAGTAGTATAGGCCTACAGGGGGCGTACGGGTATCAGCCCCAGCATTTT.

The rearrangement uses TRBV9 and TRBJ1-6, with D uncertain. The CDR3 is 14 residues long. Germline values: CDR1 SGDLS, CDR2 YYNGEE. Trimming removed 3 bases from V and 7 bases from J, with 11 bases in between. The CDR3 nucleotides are TGTGCCAGCAGCGGCCTAGGAGGGAATTCACCCCTCCACTTT. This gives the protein CASSGLGGNSPLHF.

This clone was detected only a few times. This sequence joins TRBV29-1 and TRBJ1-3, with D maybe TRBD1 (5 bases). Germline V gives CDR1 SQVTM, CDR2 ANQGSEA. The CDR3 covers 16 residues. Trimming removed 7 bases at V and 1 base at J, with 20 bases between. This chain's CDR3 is CSAWEVLGDSGNTIYF. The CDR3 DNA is TGCAGCGCCTGGGAGGTTTTAGGGGATTCTGGAAACACCATATATTTT.

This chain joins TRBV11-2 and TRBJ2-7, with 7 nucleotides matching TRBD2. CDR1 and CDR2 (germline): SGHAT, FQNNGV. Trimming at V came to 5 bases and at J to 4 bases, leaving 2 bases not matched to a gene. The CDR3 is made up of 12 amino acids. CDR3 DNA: TGTGCCAGCAGCGGGGGGGTTTACGAGCAGTACTTC. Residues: CASSGGVYEQYF.

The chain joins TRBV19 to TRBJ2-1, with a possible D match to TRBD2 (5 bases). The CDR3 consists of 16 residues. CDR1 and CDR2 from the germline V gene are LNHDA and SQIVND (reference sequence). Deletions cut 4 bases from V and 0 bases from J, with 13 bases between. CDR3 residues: CASSTFDYRSYNEQFF. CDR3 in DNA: TGTGCCAGTAGTACATTCGACTACCGCTCCTACAATGAGCAGTTCTTC.

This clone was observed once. The CDR3 DNA follows: TGTGCCAGCAGTCGCCGGACAGGAAATGAGCAGTTCTTC. Translating it yields CASSRRTGNEQFF. The rearrangement uses TRBV12-3 or TRBV12-4 and TRBJ2-1; 7 bases line up with TRBD1. This CDR3 comprises 13 residues. V shed 5 bases and J 7 bases; nucleotides not matched to a gene: 5.

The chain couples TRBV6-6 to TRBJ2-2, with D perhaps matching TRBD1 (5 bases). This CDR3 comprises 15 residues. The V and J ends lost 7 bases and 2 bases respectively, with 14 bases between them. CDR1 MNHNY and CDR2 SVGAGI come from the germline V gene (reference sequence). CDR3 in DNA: TGTGCCAGCATTCCTCAGGGATTTAACACCGGGGAGCTGTTTTTT. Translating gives CASIPQGFNTGELFF.

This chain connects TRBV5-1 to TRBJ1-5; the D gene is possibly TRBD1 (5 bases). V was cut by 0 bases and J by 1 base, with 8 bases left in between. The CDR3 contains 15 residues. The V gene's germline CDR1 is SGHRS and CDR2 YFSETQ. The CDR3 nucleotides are TGCGCCAGCAGCTTGGCCGGGGGGAGCAATCAGCCCCAGCATTTT. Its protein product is CASSLAGGSNQPQHF.

Written as DNA, the CDR3 is TGTGCCAGCAGAGGCCCCGGGGGAGGAGAGACCCAGTACTTC. Its protein is CASRGPGGGETQYF. This chain joins TRBV2 and TRBJ2-5, with TRBD2 as a possible D gene (6 bases). The CDR3 loop spans 14 amino acids. Germline values: CDR1 SNHLY, CDR2 FYNNEI. V lost 6 bases and J lost 4, with 15 bases in between. Filled out from reference TRBV2 and TRBJ2-5, the complete variable domain reads EPEVTQTPSHQVTQMGQEVILRCVPISNHLYFYWYRQILGQKVEFLVSFYNNEISEKSEIFDDQFSVERPDGSNFTLKIRSTKLEDSAMYFCASRGPGGGETQYFGPGTRLLVL.

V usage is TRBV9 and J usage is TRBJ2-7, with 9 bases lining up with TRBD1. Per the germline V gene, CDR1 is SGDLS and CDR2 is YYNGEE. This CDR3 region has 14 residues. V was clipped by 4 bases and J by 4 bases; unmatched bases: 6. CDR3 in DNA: TGTGCCAGCAGCTTTGCCGGGACAGGGTACGAGCAGTACTTC. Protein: CASSFAGTGYEQYF.

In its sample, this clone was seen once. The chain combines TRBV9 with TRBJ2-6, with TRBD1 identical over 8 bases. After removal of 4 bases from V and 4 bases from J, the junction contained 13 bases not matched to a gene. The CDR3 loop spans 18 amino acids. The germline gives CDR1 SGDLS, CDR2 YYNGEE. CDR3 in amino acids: CASSPRTGRRSGANVLTF. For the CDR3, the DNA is TGTGCCAGCAGCCCGAGGACAGGGCGAAGATCGGGGGCCAACGTCCTGACTTTC.

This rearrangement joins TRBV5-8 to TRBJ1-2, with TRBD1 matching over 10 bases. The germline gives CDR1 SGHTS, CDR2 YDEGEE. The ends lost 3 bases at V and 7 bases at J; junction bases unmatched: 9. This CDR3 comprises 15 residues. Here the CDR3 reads CASSWRTGGKPGYTF. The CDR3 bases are TGTGCCAGCAGCTGGCGGACAGGGGGTAAACCTGGCTACACCTTC.

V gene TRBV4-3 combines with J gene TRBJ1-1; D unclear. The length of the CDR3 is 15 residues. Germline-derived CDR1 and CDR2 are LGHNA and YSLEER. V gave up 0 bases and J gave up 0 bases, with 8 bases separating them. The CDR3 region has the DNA TGCGCCAGCAGCCAAGACAGGAAAATGAACACTGAAGCTTTCTTT. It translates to CASSQDRKMNTEAFF.

CDR3 DNA sequence: TGTGCCAGCAGCTTGGCCCCTACCGGGACAGTGAACACTGAAGCTTTCTTT. Translated, it gives CASSLAPTGTVNTEAFF. The rearrangement uses TRBV5-4 and TRBJ1-1, with 7 bases that match TRBD1. V lost 0 bases to trimming and J lost 0 bases; unmatched junction nucleotides: 8. Per the germline V gene, CDR1 is SGHNT and CDR2 is YYREEE (reference sequence). The CDR3 is made up of 17 amino acids.

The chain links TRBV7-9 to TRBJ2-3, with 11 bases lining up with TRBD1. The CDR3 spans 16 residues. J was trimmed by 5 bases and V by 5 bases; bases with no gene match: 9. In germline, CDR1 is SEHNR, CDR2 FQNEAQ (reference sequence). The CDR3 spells CASSQAGQGVRDTQYF. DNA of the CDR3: TGTGCCAGCAGCCAAGCGGGACAGGGGGTCAGAGATACGCAGTATTTT.